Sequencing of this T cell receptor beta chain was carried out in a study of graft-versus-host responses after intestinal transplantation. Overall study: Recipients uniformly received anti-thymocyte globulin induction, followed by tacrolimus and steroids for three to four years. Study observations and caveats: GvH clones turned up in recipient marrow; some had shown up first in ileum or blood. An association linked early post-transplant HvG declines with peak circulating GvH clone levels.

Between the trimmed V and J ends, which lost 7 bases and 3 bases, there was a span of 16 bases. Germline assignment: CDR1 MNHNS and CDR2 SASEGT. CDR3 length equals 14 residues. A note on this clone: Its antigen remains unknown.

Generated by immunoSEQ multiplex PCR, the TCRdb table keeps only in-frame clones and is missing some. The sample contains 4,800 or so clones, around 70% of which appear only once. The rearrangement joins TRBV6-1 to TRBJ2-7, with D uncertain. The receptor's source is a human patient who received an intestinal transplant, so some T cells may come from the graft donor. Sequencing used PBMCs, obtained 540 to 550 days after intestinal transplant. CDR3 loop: CASKFGRDVYEQYF. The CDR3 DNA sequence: TGTGCCAGCAAGTTCGGTAGAGACGTCTACGAGCAGTACTTC.